These 16 T cell receptor beta chains share one sample of origin, sequenced in a study of blood T cell repertoires in COVID-19. Profiled with immunoSEQ multiplex PCR; TCRdb holds only in-frame clones, not every one. The profile shows 200,000 to 300,000 clones, roughly 85% of them singletons. The specimen sequenced was peripheral blood. These receptors were obtained from a man aged 18 to 35 with active or convalescent COVID-19.

The V call is TRBV3-1 (or the pseudogene TRBV3-2), the J call TRBJ2-5; 13 bases are a match to TRBD2. J was trimmed by 8 bases and V by 4 bases; bases with no gene match: 7. Per germline, CDR1 LGHDT and CDR2 YNNKEL (reference sequence). CDR3 length equals 15 residues. This CDR3 is CASSLKLAGGGTQYF. CDR3 nucleotide sequence: TGTGCCAGCAGCCTTAAACTAGCGGGAGGGGGTACCCAGTACTTC.

The chain is built from TRBV19 and TRBJ2-1; TRBD2 matches 10 bases. The CDR3 covers 15 residues. Trimming cost V 6 bases and J 0 bases; bases outside gene matches: 2. The germline V gene has CDR1 LNHDA and CDR2 SQIVND (reference sequence). In DNA form, the CDR3 reads TGTGCCAGTAGACTAGCGGGGAGCTCCTACAATGAGCAGTTCTTC. It translates to CASRLAGSSYNEQFF.

This clone showed up just once. As DNA, the CDR3 is TGTGCCAGCCAGAAATTGTACAGGGGAGATTACAATGAGCAGTTCTTC. It encodes CASQKLYRGDYNEQFF. The V and J genes are TRBV27 and TRBJ2-1, with 7 bases lining up with TRBD1. CDR1 is MNHEY and CDR2 is SMNVEV in the germline V gene (reference sequence). This CDR3 is built from 16 residues. With V trimmed by 8 bases and J by 4 bases, 14 bases remained unmatched.

The V and J genes are TRBV27 and TRBJ2-7, with 8 bases fitting TRBD2. CDR1 is MNHEY, CDR2 SMNVEV, per germline (reference sequence). This CDR3 comprises 18 residues. V shed 0 bases, J shed 1 base, and the junction held 11 bases outside the gene matches. CDR3 nucleotides: TGTGCCAGCAGTTTATCCGGGAGGGCGGTAACGAGGTCCTACGAGCAGTACTTC. It encodes CASSLSGRAVTRSYEQYF.

About this clone: In the same sample, other DNA sequences code for this CDR3. The genes are TRBV20-1 and TRBJ2-7; weak D call: TRBD1 (5 bases). Trimming removed 6 bases at V and 4 bases at J, with 7 bases between. The CDR3 runs to 10 residues. Per the germline V gene, CDR1 is DFQATT and CDR2 is SNEGSKA (reference sequence). CDR3 nucleotides: TGCAGTGCGGGGCGATACGAGCAGTACTTC. Protein product: CSAGRYEQYF.

In nucleotides, the CDR3 is TGTGCCAGCAGCGCAACGCGACTAGTTGGTGAGACCCAGTACTTC. It translates to CASSATRLVGETQYF. The chain joins TRBV7-7 to TRBJ2-5, with D perhaps TRBD2 (6 bases). The CDR3 extends over 15 amino acids. In germline, CDR1 is SSHAT, CDR2 FNYEAQ (reference sequence). V was trimmed by 5 bases and J by 5 bases, leaving 18 bases between them.

V and J are TRBV5-1 and TRBJ2-5; 7 bases are shared with TRBD2. The CDR3 contains 14 residues. The V gene end was trimmed by 7 bases and the J gene end by 1 base; junction bases not matched to a gene: 7. Germline V gene lookup returns CDR1 SGHRS and CDR2 YFSETQ. CDR3 sequence: CASLRGDPQETQYF. The CDR3 coding sequence is TGCGCCAGCCTACGGGGGGACCCCCAAGAGACCCAGTACTTC.

The J gene is TRBJ1-4, the V gene TRBV28, with a possible D match to TRBD1 (6 bases). V was shortened by 5 bases and J by 8 bases, with 15 bases between the two germline ends. Germline assignment: CDR1 MDHEN and CDR2 SYDVKM. The CDR3 covers 14 residues. The CDR3 sequence is CASSAQGSDEKLFF. The DNA for the CDR3 is TGTGCCAGCAGTGCCCAGGGGAGTGACGAAAAACTGTTTTTT.

The genes are TRBV6-4 and TRBJ2-1; the match to TRBD2 covers 8 bases. V lost 6 bases, J lost 6 bases, and 7 bases stayed unmatched. Germline CDR1 reads MRHNA; CDR2 reads SNTAGT. CDR3 size: 14 residues. The CDR3 sequence is CASSSSGTSNEQFF. Here the CDR3 DNA reads TGTGCCAGCAGCTCATCTGGGACTAGCAATGAGCAGTTCTTC.

This chain uses TRBV24-1 with TRBJ1-3; 8 bases are a match to TRBD1. CDR1 is KGHDR and CDR2 is SFDVKD in the germline V gene. J lost 1 base, V lost 0 bases, and 10 bases had no gene match. The CDR3 sequence is 19 residues long. CDR3 DNA: TGTGCCACCAGTGATTTGCCGCAGGACTACAGGGGGTCTGGAAACACCATATATTTT. Protein product: CATSDLPQDYRGSGNTIYF.

V and J are TRBV20-1 and TRBJ1-6, with D possibly matching TRBD1 (6 bases). There are 13 residues in the CDR3. Trimming pared 3 bases from V and 8 bases from J, leaving 11 bases between. In germline, CDR1 is DFQATT, CDR2 SNEGSKA (reference sequence). Here the CDR3 reads CSASVRGDSPLHF. The CDR3 DNA reads as TGCAGTGCTAGTGTCAGGGGCGATTCACCCCTCCACTTT.

The chain has TRBV6-5 and TRBJ1-2, with 8 bases identical to TRBD1. V lost 0 bases and J lost 6; bases outside the gene matches: 0. This CDR3 is 13 amino acids long. The germline CDR1 and CDR2 sequences are MNHEY and SVGAGI. Written as DNA, the CDR3 is TGTGCCAGCAGTTACTCGGACAGGGATGGCTACACCTTC. Its protein is CASSYSDRDGYTF.

The J gene is TRBJ2-1, the V gene TRBV2; 10 positions agree with TRBD2. Germline assignment: CDR1 SNHLY and CDR2 FYNNEI. The CDR3 extends over 15 amino acids. Unmatched junction bases numbered 7, after V lost 4 bases and J lost 7 bases. In nucleotides, the CDR3 is TGTGCCAGCAGTGCGGGGCTAGCGGGAGTAAATGAGCAGTTCTTC. Its protein is CASSAGLAGVNEQFF.

This chain connects TRBV10-3 to TRBJ2-7; 15 bases agree with TRBD2. CDR3 length equals 14 residues. V trimming: 6 bases; J trimming: 6 bases; junction bases outside the gene matches: 3. Germline CDR1 is ENHRY and CDR2 is SYGVKD. CDR3 nucleotide sequence: TGTGCCATCAGCGGGGGACTAGCGGGAGGCGAGCAGTACTTC. Amino acid sequence: CAISGGLAGGEQYF.

The count of this clone is one. V and J are TRBV9 and TRBJ2-2; tentative D call: TRBD2 (7 bases). The germline V gene has CDR1 SGDLS and CDR2 YYNGEE. The CDR3 spans 18 residues. V was trimmed by 4 bases and J by 1 base, leaving 20 bases between them. The CDR3 loop is CASSTLAGAEGNTGELFF. DNA for the CDR3: TGTGCCAGCAGCACACTCGCGGGGGCCGAGGGGAACACCGGGGAGCTGTTTTTT.

This sequence joins TRBV29-1 and TRBJ1-4, with TRBD1 matching 9 bases. Trimming cost V 4 bases and J 8 bases; bases outside gene matches: 5. Per germline, CDR1 SQVTM and CDR2 ANQGSEA. The CDR3 covers 13 residues. Written as DNA, the CDR3 is TGCAGCGTTGGGTCGGACAGGGGAGAAAAACTGTTTTTT. Amino acid sequence: CSVGSDRGEKLFF.